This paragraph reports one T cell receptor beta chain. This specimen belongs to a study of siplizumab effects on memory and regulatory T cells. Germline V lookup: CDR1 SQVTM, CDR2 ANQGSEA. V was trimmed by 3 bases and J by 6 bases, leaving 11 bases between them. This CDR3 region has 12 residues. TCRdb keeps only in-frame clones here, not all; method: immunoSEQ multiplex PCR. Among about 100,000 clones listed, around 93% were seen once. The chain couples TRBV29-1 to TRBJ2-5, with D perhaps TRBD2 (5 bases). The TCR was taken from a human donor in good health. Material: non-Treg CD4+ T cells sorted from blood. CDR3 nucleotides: TGCAGCGTTGACCCCCTCGGGAAGACCCAGTACTTC. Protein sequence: CSVDPLGKTQYF.